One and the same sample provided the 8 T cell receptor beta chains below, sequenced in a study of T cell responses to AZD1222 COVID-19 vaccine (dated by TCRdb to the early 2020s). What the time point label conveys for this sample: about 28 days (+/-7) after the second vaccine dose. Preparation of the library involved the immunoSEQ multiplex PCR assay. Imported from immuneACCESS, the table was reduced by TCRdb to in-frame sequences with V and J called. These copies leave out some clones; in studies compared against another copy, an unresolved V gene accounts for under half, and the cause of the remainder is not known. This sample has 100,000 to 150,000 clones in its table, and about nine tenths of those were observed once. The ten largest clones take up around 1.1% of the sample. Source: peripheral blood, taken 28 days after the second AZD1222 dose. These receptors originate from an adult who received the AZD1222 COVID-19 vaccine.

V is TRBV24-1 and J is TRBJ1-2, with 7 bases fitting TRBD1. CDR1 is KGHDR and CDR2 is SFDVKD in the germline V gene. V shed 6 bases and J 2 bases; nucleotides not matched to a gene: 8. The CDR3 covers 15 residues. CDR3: CATSYAGGMNYGYTF. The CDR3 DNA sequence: TGTGCCACCAGTTATGCAGGGGGGATGAACTATGGCTACACCTTC.

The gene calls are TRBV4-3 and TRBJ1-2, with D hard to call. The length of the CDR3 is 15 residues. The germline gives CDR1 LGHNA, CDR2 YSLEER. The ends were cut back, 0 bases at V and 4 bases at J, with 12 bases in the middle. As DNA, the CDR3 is TGCGCCAGCAGCCAAGATAATGCTTTTAGCTATGGCTACACCTTC. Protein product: CASSQDNAFSYGYTF.

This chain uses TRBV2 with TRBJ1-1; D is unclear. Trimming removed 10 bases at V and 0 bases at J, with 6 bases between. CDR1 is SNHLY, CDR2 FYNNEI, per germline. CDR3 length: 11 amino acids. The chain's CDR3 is CATSMNTEAFF. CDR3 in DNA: TGTGCCACCTCTATGAACACTGAAGCTTTCTTT.

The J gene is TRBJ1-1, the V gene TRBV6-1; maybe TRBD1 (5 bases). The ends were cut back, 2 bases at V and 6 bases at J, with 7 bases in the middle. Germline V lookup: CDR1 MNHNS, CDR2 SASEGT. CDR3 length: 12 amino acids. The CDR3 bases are TGTGCCAGCAGTGAACGGGGGGCTGAAGCTTTCTTT. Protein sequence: CASSERGAEAFF.

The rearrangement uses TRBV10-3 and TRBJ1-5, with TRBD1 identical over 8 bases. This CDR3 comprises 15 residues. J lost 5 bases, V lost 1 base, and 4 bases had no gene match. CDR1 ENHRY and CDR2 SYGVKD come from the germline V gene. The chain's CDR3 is CAISEFRGRDQPQHF. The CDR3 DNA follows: TGTGCCATCAGTGAGTTCAGGGGGCGAGATCAGCCCCAGCATTTT.

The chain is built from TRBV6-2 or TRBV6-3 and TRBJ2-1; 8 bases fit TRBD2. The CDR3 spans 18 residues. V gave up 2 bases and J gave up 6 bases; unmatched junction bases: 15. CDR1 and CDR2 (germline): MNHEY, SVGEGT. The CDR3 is CASSYPSGVAGRSNEQFF. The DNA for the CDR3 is TGTGCCAGCAGTTACCCCTCGGGGGTAGCGGGAAGGAGCAATGAGCAGTTCTTC.

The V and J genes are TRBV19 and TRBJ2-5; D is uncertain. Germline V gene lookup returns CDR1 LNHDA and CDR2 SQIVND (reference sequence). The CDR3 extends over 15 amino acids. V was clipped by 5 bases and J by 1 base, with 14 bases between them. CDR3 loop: CASSVGLVSQETQYF. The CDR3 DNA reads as TGTGCCAGTAGTGTTGGGCTAGTCAGCCAAGAGACCCAGTACTTC.

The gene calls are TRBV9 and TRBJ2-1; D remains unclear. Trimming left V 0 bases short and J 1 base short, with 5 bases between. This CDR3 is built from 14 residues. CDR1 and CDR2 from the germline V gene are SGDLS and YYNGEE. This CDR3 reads CASSVGDSYNEQFF. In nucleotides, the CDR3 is TGTGCCAGCAGCGTAGGGGATTCCTACAATGAGCAGTTCTTC. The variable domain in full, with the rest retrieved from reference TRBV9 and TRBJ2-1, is DSGVTQTPKHLITATGQRVTLRCSPRSGDLSVYWYQQSLDQGLQFLIQYYNGEERAKGNILERFSAQQFPDLHSELNLSSLELGDSALYFCASSVGDSYNEQFFGPGTRLTVL.